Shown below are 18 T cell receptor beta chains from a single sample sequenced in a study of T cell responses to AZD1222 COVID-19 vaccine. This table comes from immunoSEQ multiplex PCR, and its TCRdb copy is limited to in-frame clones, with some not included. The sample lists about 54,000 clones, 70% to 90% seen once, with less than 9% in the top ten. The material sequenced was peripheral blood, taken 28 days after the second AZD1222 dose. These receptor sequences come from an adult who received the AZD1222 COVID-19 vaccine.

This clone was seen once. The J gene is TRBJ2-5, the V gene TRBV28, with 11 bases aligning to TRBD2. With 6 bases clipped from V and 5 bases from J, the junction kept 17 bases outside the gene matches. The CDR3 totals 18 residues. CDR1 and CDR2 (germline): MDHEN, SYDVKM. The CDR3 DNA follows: TGTGCCAGCAGCCCTGGGGGACTAGCGGCCCACGGAGGGGAGACCCAGTACTTC. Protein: CASSPGGLAAHGGETQYF.

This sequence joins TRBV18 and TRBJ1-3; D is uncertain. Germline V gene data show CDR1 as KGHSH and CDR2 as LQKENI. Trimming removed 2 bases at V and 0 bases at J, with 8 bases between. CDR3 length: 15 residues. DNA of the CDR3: TGTGCCAGCTCACCAGCACAGATCTCTGGAAACACCATATATTTT. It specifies CASSPAQISGNTIYF.

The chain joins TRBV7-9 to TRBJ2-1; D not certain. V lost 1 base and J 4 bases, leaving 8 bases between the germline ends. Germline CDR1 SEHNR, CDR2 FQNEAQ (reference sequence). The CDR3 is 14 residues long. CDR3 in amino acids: CASSLDSGYNEQFF. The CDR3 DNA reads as TGTGCCAGCAGCTTAGATTCGGGTTACAATGAGCAGTTCTTC.

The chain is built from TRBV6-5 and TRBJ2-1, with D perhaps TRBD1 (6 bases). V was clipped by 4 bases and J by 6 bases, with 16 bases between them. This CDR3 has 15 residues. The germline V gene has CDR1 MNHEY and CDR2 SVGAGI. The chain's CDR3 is CASSSRDNGANEQFF. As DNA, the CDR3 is TGTGCCAGCAGTTCAAGGGACAACGGGGCCAATGAGCAGTTCTTC.

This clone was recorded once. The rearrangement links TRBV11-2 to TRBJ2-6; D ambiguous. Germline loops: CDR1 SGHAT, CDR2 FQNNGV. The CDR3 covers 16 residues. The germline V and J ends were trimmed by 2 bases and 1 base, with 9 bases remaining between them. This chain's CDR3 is CASSLRSFSGANVLTF. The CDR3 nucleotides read TGTGCCAGCAGCTTACGGTCATTTTCTGGGGCCAACGTCCTGACTTTC.

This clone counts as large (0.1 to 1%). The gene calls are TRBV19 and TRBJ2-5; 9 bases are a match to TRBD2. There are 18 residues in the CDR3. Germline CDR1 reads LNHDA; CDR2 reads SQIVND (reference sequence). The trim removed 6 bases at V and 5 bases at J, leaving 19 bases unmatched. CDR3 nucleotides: TGTGCCAGTAGACCCCGAGACAGTCTAGCGGGGATACGGGAGACCCAGTACTTC. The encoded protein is CASRPRDSLAGIRETQYF.

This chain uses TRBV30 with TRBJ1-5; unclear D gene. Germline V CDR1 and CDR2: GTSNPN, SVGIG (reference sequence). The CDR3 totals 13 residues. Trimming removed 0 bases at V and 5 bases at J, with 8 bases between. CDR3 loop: CAWSVQGDQPQHF. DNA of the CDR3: TGTGCCTGGAGTGTACAAGGAGATCAGCCCCAGCATTTT.

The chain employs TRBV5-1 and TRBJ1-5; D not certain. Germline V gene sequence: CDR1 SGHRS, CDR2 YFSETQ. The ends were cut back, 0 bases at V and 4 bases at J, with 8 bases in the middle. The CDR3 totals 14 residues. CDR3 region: CASSLGGDNQPQHF. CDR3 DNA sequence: TGCGCCAGCAGCTTGGGCGGGGATAATCAGCCCCAGCATTTT.

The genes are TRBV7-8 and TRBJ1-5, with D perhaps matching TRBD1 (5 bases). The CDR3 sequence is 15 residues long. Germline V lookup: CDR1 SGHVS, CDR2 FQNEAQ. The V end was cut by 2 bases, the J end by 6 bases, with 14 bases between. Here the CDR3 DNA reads TGTGCCAGCAGCTTAAACCTTGCAGGGACTCAGCCCCAGCATTTT. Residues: CASSLNLAGTQPQHF.

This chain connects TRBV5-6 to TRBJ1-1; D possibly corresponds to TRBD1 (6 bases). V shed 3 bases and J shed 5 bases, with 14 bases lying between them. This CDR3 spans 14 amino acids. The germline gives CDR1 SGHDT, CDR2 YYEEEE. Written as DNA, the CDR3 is TGTGCCAGCAGCTCAGGACAGATAAGGACTGAAGCTTTCTTT. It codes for CASSSGQIRTEAFF. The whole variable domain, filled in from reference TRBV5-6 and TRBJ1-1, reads DAGVTQSPTHLIKTRGQQVTLRCSPKSGHDTVSWYQQALGQGPQFIFQYYEEEERQRGNFPDRFSGHQFPNYSSELNVNALLLGDSALYLCASSSGQIRTEAFFGQGTRLTVV.

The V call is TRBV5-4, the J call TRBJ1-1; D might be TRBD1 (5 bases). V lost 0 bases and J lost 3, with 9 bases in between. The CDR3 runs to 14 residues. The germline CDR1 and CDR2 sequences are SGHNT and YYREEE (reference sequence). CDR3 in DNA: TGTGCCAGCAGCTTGGGGCAGGGTTACACTGAAGCTTTCTTT. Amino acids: CASSLGQGYTEAFF.

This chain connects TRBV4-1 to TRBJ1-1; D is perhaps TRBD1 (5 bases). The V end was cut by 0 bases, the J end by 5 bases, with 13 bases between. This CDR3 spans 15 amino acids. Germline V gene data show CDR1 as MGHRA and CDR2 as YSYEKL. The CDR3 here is CASSQEPGVGTEAFF. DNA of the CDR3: TGCGCCAGCAGCCAAGAACCGGGGGTAGGTACTGAAGCTTTCTTT.

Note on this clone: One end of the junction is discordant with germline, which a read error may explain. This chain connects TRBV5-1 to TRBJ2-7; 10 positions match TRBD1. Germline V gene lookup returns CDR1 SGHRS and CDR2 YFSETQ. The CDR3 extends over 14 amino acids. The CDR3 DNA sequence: TGCGCCAGCACCCCGACAGGGGGCTCCAACGAGCAGTACTTC. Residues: CASTPTGGSNEQYF.

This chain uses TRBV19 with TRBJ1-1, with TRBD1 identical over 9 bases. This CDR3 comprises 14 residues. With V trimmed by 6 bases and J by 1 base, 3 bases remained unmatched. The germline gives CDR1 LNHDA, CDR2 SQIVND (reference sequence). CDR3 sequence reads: CASSAQGANTEAFF. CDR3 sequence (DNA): TGTGCCAGTAGCGCACAGGGGGCGAACACTGAAGCTTTCTTT.

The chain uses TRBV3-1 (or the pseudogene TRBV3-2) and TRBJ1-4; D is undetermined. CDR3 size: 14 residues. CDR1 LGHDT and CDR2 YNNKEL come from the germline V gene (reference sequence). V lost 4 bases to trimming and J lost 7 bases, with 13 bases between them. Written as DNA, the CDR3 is TGTGCCAGCAGCCTGAGCGCCCCCGCTGAAAAACTGTTTTTT. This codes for CASSLSAPAEKLFF.

The DNA of the CDR3 is TGTGCCAGCAGGCTGCCAGACACTGAAGCTTTCTTT. Translation gives CASRLPDTEAFF. This chain connects TRBV2 to TRBJ1-1; D gene ambiguous. Germline V gene lookup returns CDR1 SNHLY and CDR2 FYNNEI. The CDR3 is 12 amino acids. The V and J ends lost 6 bases and 3 bases respectively, with 8 bases between them.

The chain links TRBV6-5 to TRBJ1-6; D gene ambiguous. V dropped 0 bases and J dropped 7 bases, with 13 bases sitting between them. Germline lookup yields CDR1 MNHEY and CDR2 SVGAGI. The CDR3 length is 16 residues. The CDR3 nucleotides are TGTGCCAGCAGTTACTCGACCTTGGGGTTAAATTCACCCCTCCACTTT. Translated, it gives CASSYSTLGLNSPLHF.

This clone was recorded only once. The chain's CDR3 is CSVSGAEAFF. CDR3 DNA: TGCAGCGTTTCGGGCGCTGAAGCTTTCTTT. The chain employs TRBV29-1 and TRBJ1-1; D remains unclear. CDR1 and CDR2 (germline): SQVTM, ANQGSEA. V was cut by 5 bases and J by 6 bases, with 7 bases left in between. This CDR3 has 10 residues. Filled out from reference TRBV29-1 and TRBJ1-1, the complete variable domain reads SAVISQKPSRDICQRGTSLTIQCQVDSQVTMMFWYRQQPGQSLTLIATANQGSEATYESGFVIDKFPISRPNLTFSTLTVSNMSPEDSSIYLCSVSGAEAFFGQGTRLTVV.